The sequence of this T cell receptor (beta chain) was determined in a study of identical twins. This clonotype was seen a few times. The antigen is unknown. TCRdb called the 5' RACE reads again in MiXCR, with one record for every CDR3 protein. The sample yields 1.5 million to 2 million distinct CDR3 sequences, about 32% seen once. Whole-study results and caveats: Alpha sequences that were out-of-frame and twin-shared showed an excess of low generation probability. Analyses based on zero insertions could be partly confounded by invariant MAIT and iNKT cells. For cord blood, abundant beta clonotypes had fewer insertions, unlike memory repertoires, which showed none.

Germline loops: CDR1 MNHNY, CDR2 SVGAGI (reference sequence). This CDR3 region has 14 residues. Trimming removed 5 bases from V and 5 bases from J; junction bases left unmatched: 2. Material for sequencing was cord blood. The V gene is TRBV6-6, the J gene TRBJ1-6; 8 positions agree with TRBD1. The origin of this receptor is a newborn girl in good health. The CDR3 nucleotides read TGTGCCAGCAGTGCGGACAGGGATAATTCACCCCTCCACTTT. It yields the protein CASSADRDNSPLHF.